The sequence of this T cell receptor (beta chain) was determined in a study of T cell changes during pregnancy in multiple sclerosis (dated by TCRdb to between 2018 and 2021). With respect to the entire study: The study looked at changes in the T cell repertoire across pregnancy in women with multiple sclerosis.

In this sample, this clone turned up once. Its antigen remains unidentified. Per-base qualities were not stored, and no clone one base away is much larger. The library relied on the immunoSEQ multiplex PCR assay. This immuneACCESS table, as held by TCRdb, lists in-frame sequences with V and J called but not all clones. Of the missing ones, under half trace to an unresolved V gene in checked studies; the others have no known cause. This sample comprises about 110,000 clones, 80% to 95% of them detected only once. The ten largest make up about 0.78% of the sample. The material sequenced was peripheral blood, taken in the third trimester of pregnancy. This receptor was taken from a female donor in good health, enrolled as a control in a pregnancy study.

The sequence in DNA is TGTGCCAGCAGCGGAGGGACAGGGTTAAATACCCAGTACTTC. Translated, this gives CASSGGTGLNTQYF. The chain employs TRBV7-9 and TRBJ2-5, with 9 bases in between that match TRBD1. Including cysteine and phenylalanine, the CDR3 has 14 amino acids. The sequence is cut down to CDR3 DNA, 42 bases in frame from base 1. Via the germline V gene (reference sequence), CDR1 is SEHNR and CDR2 FQNEAQ. For this chain, trimming is 5 bases at the V end and 8 bases at the J end, and the number of junction bases without a gene match is 9.